This T cell receptor (beta chain) was retrieved from a study of CD8 T cells in Susac syndrome. Reverse transcription used about 0.45 to 1 ug RNA and random hexamers. TCRdb independently ran MiXCR on the immunoSEQ multiplex PCR reads; one entry per CDR3 protein. There are about 300,000 distinct CDR3 sequences in the sample; approximately 89% occur only once, and approximately 0.18% lies in the top ten. CDR1 is MRHNA, CDR2 SNTAGT, per germline. V was clipped by 5 bases and J by 4 bases; unmatched bases: 2. The CDR3 is 13 amino acids. Sequenced sample: CD8+ T cells from PBMCs. The origin of this receptor is a human donor with multiple sclerosis. The chain is built from TRBV6-4 and TRBJ2-7; 10 bases are shared with TRBD2. DNA for the CDR3: TGTGCCAGCAGTCGGACTAGCGGATACGAGCAGTACTTC. Encoded protein: CASSRTSGYEQYF.